These T cell receptor beta chains were read from a single sample in a study of T-cell memory formation after mild COVID-19. TCRdb re-derived calls from the 5' RACE reads in MiXCR, one entry per CDR3 protein. The sample shows about 140,000 distinct CDR3 sequences, approximately 14% of them seen only once. The sequencing sample was made of PBMCs or a T cell subset sorted from them (not recorded which). The receptor set was obtained from an adult woman who had mild COVID-19 (a few samples of this study predate the infection). Cell type and time point are not known. Both conserved end residues are part of each CDR3.

TRBV12-3/TRBV12-4	15	TRBJ1-5	CASSRRRQGNQPQHF
TRBV7-9	16	TRBJ2-5	CASSFPRGREQETQYF
TRBV5-1	14	TRBJ2-1	CASTGTLSYNEQFF
TRBV12-2	14	TRBJ2-7	CASRFIRTGGTRYF
TRBV3-1	13	TRBJ1-2	CASSQLSGFGYTF
TRBV10-2	13	TRBJ2-7	CASAPRGWDEQYF
TRBV20-1	15	TRBJ1-1	CSARDGDRLNTEAFF
TRBV6-5	15	TRBJ2-3	CASSYSLARADTQYF
TRBV13	14	TRBJ2-1	CASSAGTGEGEQFF
TRBV12-3/TRBV12-4	16	TRBJ1-5	CASSPGQGMVSQPQHF
TRBV5-1	15	TRBJ2-3	CASSPALSGPGREYF
TRBV7-9	14	TRBJ2-7	CASSPIYLSYEQYF
TRBV6-4	13	TRBJ1-1	CASSLGKGTEAFF
TRBV28	15	TRBJ2-5	CASSPPGQGKETQYF
TRBV7-1	13	TRBJ1-2	CASRSGTGDGYTF
TRBV27	14	TRBJ2-7	CASSSGGGLYEQYF
TRBV5-1	15	TRBJ2-3	CASSLALGVQDTQYF
TRBV2	15	TRBJ1-2	CASSERTGGLGGYTF
TRBV15	15	TRBJ1-5	CATSRDQSINQPQHF
TRBV20-1	14	TRBJ2-5	CSARAGRGAETQYF
TRBV18	13	TRBJ1-5	CASLPLSNQPQHF
TRBV4-1	13	TRBJ2-3	CASSHSAVDTQYF
TRBV12-3/TRBV12-4	12	TRBJ1-2	CASSLASLWHTF
TRBV9	14	TRBJ1-2	CASSVDPRGDGYTF
TRBV30	14	TRBJ2-7	CAWSVGAGSYEQYF
TRBV30	13	TRBJ2-7	CAWSVQGLYEQYF